This T cell receptor beta chain was found in a study of long-term antiretroviral therapy in people with HIV. The ends lost 4 bases at V and 7 bases at J; junction bases unmatched: 8. The CDR3 runs 15 residues. Germline CDR1 SEHNR, CDR2 FQNEAQ (reference sequence). The authors ran the immunoSEQ assay, v3.0, at survey level. Here immunoSEQ multiplex PCR was the method, and the copy in TCRdb shows in-frame clones only, minus some. The sample consists of roughly 20,000 clones, roughly 70% of them appearing once. This clone was picked up a small number of times. What it recognizes is unknown. Study outcomes and limitations: Clones that had undergone expansion before ART dominated the repertoire at all time points. The study found narrower CDR3 length ranges in HIV repertoires than in controls.

HIV-positive participants all received treatment in the United States. This rearrangement joins TRBV7-9 to TRBJ2-1; 9 nucleotides match TRBD1. The origin of this receptor is a man aged 18-30 years with HIV. Sequencing used unsorted PBMCs, obtained 0.5 years before starting antiretroviral therapy. The CDR3 here is CASSSSGTGPNEQFF. The CDR3 region has the DNA TGTGCCAGCAGCTCCTCCGGGACAGGGCCAAATGAGCAGTTCTTC.